This record covers a single TCR beta chain. The Seattle patients joined while their infection was active and were tracked longitudinally afterward. This sample was included in a study of blood T cell repertoires in COVID-19. Overall study: T cells, B-cell-depleted T cells, or PBMCs provided the cDNA or gDNA that served as material.

Profiled with immunoSEQ multiplex PCR; TCRdb holds only in-frame clones, not every one. The top ten clones hold 0.83% of a sample with some 220,000 clones, over 90% of them seen once. This sequence originates from a man in his thirties or forties with COVID-19, enrolled during active disease. The sample was peripheral blood.

CDR3 sequence reads: CASSSGLYGNTGELFF. The CDR3 nucleotides read TGTGCCAGCAGCTCCGGACTATACGGGAACACCGGGGAGCTGTTTTTT. The rearrangement joins TRBV5-6 to TRBJ2-2; a weak D match, TRBD2 (6 bases). CDR1 and CDR2 from the germline V gene are SGHDT and YYEEEE. The V end lost 3 bases, the J end lost 1 base, and 13 bases lay between the germline ends. The CDR3 is 16 residues long.